The rows below give T cell receptor beta chains drawn from one sample of a study of early T cells in non-severe SARS-CoV-2 infection. Via MiXCR, TCRdb re-called the 5' RACE reads, giving one row per CDR3 protein. The table includes about 55,000 distinct CDR3 sequences, 15% detected once. Sequencing was performed on whole blood, taken at baseline. These receptors were collected from an adult who was a healthcare worker with PCR-confirmed SARS-CoV-2 infection or an uninfected control (not recorded which). Both conserved end residues are part of each CDR3. The D gene is left open where the match is weak. Size is omitted from some rows. Given values are once, few, many or a class for expanded clones.

D gene | J gene | V gene | clone size | CDR3 protein | CDR3 DNA
TRBD1 | TRBJ2-7 | TRBV5-1 | once | CASSWTGISYEQYF | TGCGCCAGCAGCTGGACAGGGATCTCCTACGAGCAGTACTTC
- | TRBJ2-5 | TRBV2 | few | CASSSIREETQYF | TGTGCCAGCAGCTCTATCCGGGAGGAGACCCAGTACTTC
TRBD2 | TRBJ2-5 | TRBV9 | few | CASSVFGLVQETQYF | TGTGCCAGCAGCGTCTTTGGACTAGTTCAAGAGACCCAGTACTTC
- | TRBJ1-1 | TRBV5-5 | many | CASSPRGGLMNTEAFF | TGTGCCAGCAGCCCCCGGGGGGGTCTAATGAACACTGAAGCTTTCTTT
- | TRBJ2-2 | TRBV3-1 | few | CASSQRSGSGELFF | TGTGCCAGCAGCCAACGGTCGGGTAGCGGGGAGCTGTTTTTT
- | TRBJ1-1 | TRBV2 | few | CASRKEGSAGTEAFF | TGTGCCAGCAGAAAAGAGGGGAGCGCAGGGACTGAAGCTTTCTTT
- | TRBJ1-1 | TRBV18 | once | CASSPLSPNTEAFF | TGTGCCAGCTCACCCCTATCCCCGAACACTGAAGCTTTCTTT
TRBD1 | TRBJ2-3 | TRBV5-6 | - | CASRHVTGEVGDTQYF | TGTGCCAGCAGGCATGTGACAGGGGAGGTTGGAGATACGCAGTATTTT
- | TRBJ2-2 | TRBV6-6 | - | CASTGHQNTGELFF | TGTGCCAGCACGGGGCACCAGAACACCGGGGAGCTGTTTTTT
- | TRBJ2-5 | TRBV7-2 | few | CASSSPGGGRRETQYF | TGTGCCAGCAGCTCCCCAGGGGGGGGGCGAAGAGAGACCCAGTACTTC
- | TRBJ2-3 | TRBV20-1 | many | CSARMRLGSTDTQYF | TGCAGTGCTAGAATGAGGCTAGGCAGCACAGATACGCAGTATTTT
TRBD1 | TRBJ2-1 | TRBV14 | few | CASSQDTGTVIRPYNEQFF | TGTGCCAGCAGCCAGGATACCGGGACAGTCATCCGCCCCTACAATGAGCAGTTCTTC
- | TRBJ1-2 | TRBV28 | many | CASTPAGTTNYGYTF | TGTGCCAGCACCCCTGCCGGGACAACAAACTATGGCTACACCTTC
- | TRBJ1-5 | TRBV7-9 | many | CASSGPGNQPQHF | TGTGCCAGCAGCGGGCCGGGAAATCAGCCCCAGCATTTT
- | TRBJ1-1 | TRBV7-9 | - | CASSIQTDTEAFF | TGTGCCAGCAGCATACAAACGGACACTGAAGCTTTCTTT
TRBD2 | TRBJ2-1 | TRBV3-1 | - | CASSQDRLLAGSEQFF | TGTGCCAGCAGCCAAGATAGGCTTCTAGCGGGGAGCGAGCAGTTCTTC
TRBD1 | TRBJ2-7 | TRBV28 | many | CASSPGGGQGYEQYF | TGTGCCAGCAGCCCCGGCGGGGGACAGGGCTACGAGCAGTACTTC
TRBD1 | TRBJ1-1 | TRBV7-3 | many | CASSGQGPNTEAFF | TGTGCCAGCAGCGGACAGGGACCGAACACTGAAGCTTTCTTT
TRBD1 | TRBJ2-7 | TRBV9 | once | CASSPRTGYEQYF | TGTGCCAGCAGCCCCCGGACAGGCTACGAGCAGTACTTC
TRBD2 | TRBJ2-1 | TRBV5-1 | - | CASSHRTSYLNEQFF | TGCGCCAGCAGCCACCGGACTAGCTATTTGAATGAGCAGTTCTTC